These 2 T cell receptor beta chains were all obtained from the same sample, sequenced in a study of blood T cells in healthy people across ages. Next came a second PCR, run for roughly 6 to 11 cycles, which used a sample-barcoded 5' primer along with a J-beta primer mix. From the 5' RACE reads, TCRdb called clonotypes with MiXCR, one entry per CDR3 protein. In the table there are hundreds of thousands of distinct CDR3 sequences, less than 40% of which are singletons. What was sequenced was blood. These receptors came from a woman over 75 in good health.

This clonotype was detected ten times or more. The V gene is TRBV4-1, the J gene TRBJ2-3, with 9 bases aligning to TRBD2. V lost 7 bases, J lost 8 bases, and 7 bases stayed unmatched. This CDR3 comprises 13 residues. The germline CDR1 and CDR2 sequences are MGHRA and YSYEKL. CDR3 loop: CASKTSGSPTQYF. Written as DNA, the CDR3 is TGCGCCAGCAAGACTAGCGGCTCCCCTACGCAGTATTTT.

There are many counts of this clonotype. The chain combines TRBV20-1 with TRBJ2-3, with a tentative D call TRBD1 (5 bases). Trimming took 1 base from V and 6 from J, leaving 11 bases between them. This CDR3 has 13 residues. Germline-derived CDR1 and CDR2 are DFQATT and SNEGSKA (reference sequence). CDR3 in amino acids: CSARGQFTDTQYF. The CDR3 DNA sequence: TGCAGTGCTAGAGGACAGTTCACTGATACGCAGTATTTT.